A selection of T cell receptor beta chains follows, all from one sample in a study of T cell responses to AZD1222 COVID-19 vaccine. The assay was immunoSEQ multiplex PCR, and TCRdb's table has in-frame clones only and misses some. The table shows 90,000 to 110,000 clones, with roughly nine tenths occurring only once. The material sequenced was peripheral blood, taken on day 0 of AZD1222 vaccination. The receptors originated from an adult in good health. CDR3s include the opening cysteine and the closing phenylalanine or tryptophan. D genes are given only for firm matches. Rows give clone size only sometimes, using once, few, many, or a class for an expanded clone.

CDR3 | DNA | J | D | length | V | size
CASSQYLGPYEQYF | TGTGCCAGCAGCCAATACCTGGGCCCCTACGAGCAGTACTTC | TRBJ2-7 | NA | 14 | TRBV3-1/TRBV3-2 | NA
CASSSRTGYYEQYF | TGTGCCAGCAGCTCCCGGACAGGGTATTACGAGCAGTACTTC | TRBJ2-7 | TRBD1 | 14 | TRBV3-1/TRBV3-2 | once
CASSYLGSMMKGYTF | TGTGCCAGCAGTTATCTAGGTAGTATGATGAAAGGCTACACCTTC | TRBJ1-2 | NA | 15 | TRBV6-2/TRBV6-3 | NA
CASSRGRARTEAFF | TGTGCCAGCAGCAGGGGCAGGGCGAGGACTGAAGCTTTCTTT | TRBJ1-1 | NA | 14 | TRBV11-2 | NA
CASSLDRVETQYF | TGCGCCAGCAGTTTGGACAGGGTAGAGACCCAGTACTTC | TRBJ2-5 | TRBD1 | 13 | TRBV10-2 | NA
CASSLAGGRYNEQFF | TGTGCCAGCAGCTTGGCGGGGGGCAGGTACAATGAGCAGTTCTTC | TRBJ2-1 | TRBD2 | 15 | TRBV7-2 | NA
CASSLVDSGNTIYF | TGTGCCAGCAGCTTAGTAGACTCTGGAAACACCATATATTTT | TRBJ1-3 | NA | 14 | TRBV7-2 | NA
CASSFQGGGRNEQFF | TGTGCCAGCAGCTTCCAGGGAGGAGGTAGAAATGAGCAGTTCTTC | TRBJ2-1 | NA | 15 | TRBV5-6 | NA
CASSQPTGGELFF | TGCGCCAGCAGCCAGCCCACGGGCGGGGAGCTGTTTTTT | TRBJ2-2 | NA | 13 | TRBV5-1 | NA
CSASPMNTEAFF | TGCAGTGCCAGTCCCATGAACACTGAAGCTTTCTTT | TRBJ1-1 | NA | 12 | TRBV20-1 | once